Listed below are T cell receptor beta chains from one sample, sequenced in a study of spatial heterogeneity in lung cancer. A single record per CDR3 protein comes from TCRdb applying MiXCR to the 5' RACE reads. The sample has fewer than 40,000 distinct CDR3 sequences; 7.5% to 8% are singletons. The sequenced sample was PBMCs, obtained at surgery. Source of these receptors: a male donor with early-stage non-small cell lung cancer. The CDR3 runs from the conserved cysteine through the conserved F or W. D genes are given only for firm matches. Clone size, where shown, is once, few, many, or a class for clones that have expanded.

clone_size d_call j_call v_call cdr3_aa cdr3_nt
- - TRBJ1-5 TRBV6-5 CASSLRRNNQPQHF TGTGCCAGCAGTTTACGACGGAACAATCAGCCCCAGCATTTT
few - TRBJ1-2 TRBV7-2 CASSLGPLGNYGYTF TGTGCCAGCAGCTTAGGCCCCCTTGGTAACTATGGCTACACCTTC
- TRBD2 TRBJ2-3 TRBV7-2 CASSPRGLAVGADTQYF TGTGCCAGCAGCCCGCGAGGACTAGCGGTCGGAGCAGATACGCAGTATTTT
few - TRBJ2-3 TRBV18 CASSLRRTDTQYF TGTGCCAGCTCACTCAGACGCACAGATACGCAGTATTTT
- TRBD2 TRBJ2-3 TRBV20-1 CSARSSPGLAGGPLVLRSQYF TGCAGTGCTAGAAGTTCCCCGGGACTAGCGGGAGGGCCCCTGGTTCTTAGGTCGCAGTATTTT
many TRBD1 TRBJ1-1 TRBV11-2 CASSLTGVGLGTEAFF TGTGCCAGCAGCTTAACAGGGGTTGGGTTGGGCACTGAAGCTTTCTTT
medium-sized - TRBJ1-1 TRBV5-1 CASRGDMNTEAFF TGCGCCAGTAGAGGGGACATGAACACTGAAGCTTTCTTT
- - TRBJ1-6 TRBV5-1 CASSRRPGSRDSPLHF TGCGCCAGCAGCCGACGACCCGGAAGCAGAGATTCACCCCTCCACTTT
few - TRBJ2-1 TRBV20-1 CSARAKIGAGDAYNEQFF TGCAGTGCTAGAGCTAAAATAGGGGCAGGCGACGCGTACAATGAGCAGTTCTTC
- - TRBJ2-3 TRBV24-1 CATTSGRVTDTQYF TGTGCCACCACCAGCGGGCGGGTCACAGATACGCAGTATTTT
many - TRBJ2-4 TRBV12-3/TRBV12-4 CASSLRRDAKNIQYF TGTGCCAGCAGTTTGCGGCGGGACGCCAAAAACATTCAGTACTTC
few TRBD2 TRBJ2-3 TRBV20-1 CSAGVAGGLNTDTQYF TGCAGTGCGGGAGTAGCGGGAGGGCTCAACACAGATACGCAGTATTTT
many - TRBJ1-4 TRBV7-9 CASSPAQGKLFF TGTGCCAGCAGCCCTGCCCAAGGAAAACTGTTTTTT
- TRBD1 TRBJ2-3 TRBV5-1 CASSLLTGGLPDTQYF TGCGCCAGCAGCTTGCTGACAGGGGGCCTTCCAGATACGCAGTATTTT
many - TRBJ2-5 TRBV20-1 CSARGTRAQETQYF TGCAGTGCTAGGGGGACAAGAGCGCAAGAGACCCAGTACTTC
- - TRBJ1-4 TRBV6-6 CASSPRGDNEKLFF TGTGCCAGCAGTCCCCGAGGAGATAATGAAAAACTGTTTTTT
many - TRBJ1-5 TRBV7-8 CASSLSGRSSNQPQHF TGTGCCAGCAGCTTATCCGGGCGGAGCAGCAATCAGCCCCAGCATTTT
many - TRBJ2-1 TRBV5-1 CASSLVGSSYNEQFF TGCGCCAGCAGCTTGGTTGGGAGCTCCTACAATGAGCAGTTCTTC
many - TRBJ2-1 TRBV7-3 CASSLIWSSYNEQFF TGTGCCAGCAGCTTAATCTGGAGCTCCTACAATGAGCAGTTCTTC
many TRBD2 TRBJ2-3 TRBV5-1 CASSSGLVTDTQYF TGCGCCAGCAGCTCGGGACTAGTCACAGATACGCAGTATTTT
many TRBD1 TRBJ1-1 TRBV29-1 CSVDGGGGEAFF TGCAGCGTTGACGGAGGGGGCGGGGAAGCTTTCTTT
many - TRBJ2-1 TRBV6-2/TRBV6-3 CASSYPARGLEQFF TGTGCCAGCAGTTACCCAGCTCGCGGACTCGAGCAGTTCTTC
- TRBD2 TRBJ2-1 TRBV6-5 CASSKPGLLNEQFF TGTGCCAGCAGTAAGCCGGGACTACTCAATGAGCAGTTCTTC
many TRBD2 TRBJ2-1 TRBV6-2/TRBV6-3 CASSYPTSGVNNEQFF TGTGCCAGCAGTTACCCGACTAGCGGGGTGAACAATGAGCAGTTCTTC
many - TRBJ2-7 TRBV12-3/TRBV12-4 CASSINNNRVDEQYF TGTGCCAGCAGCATCAACAACAACAGGGTCGACGAGCAGTACTTC
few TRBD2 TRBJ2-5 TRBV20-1 CSASRGLAGGRETQYF TGCAGTGCTAGCCGAGGACTAGCGGGGGGGAGAGAGACCCAGTACTTC
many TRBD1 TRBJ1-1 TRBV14 CASSQVQGVNTEAFF TGTGCCAGCAGCCAAGTCCAGGGGGTGAACACTGAAGCTTTCTTT
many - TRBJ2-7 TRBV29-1 CSVDKTGSYEQYF TGCAGCGTAGATAAAACAGGGAGCTACGAGCAGTACTTC
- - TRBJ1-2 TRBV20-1 CSAYTGNGYTF TGCAGTGCCTATACAGGAAATGGCTACACCTTC
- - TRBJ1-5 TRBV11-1 CASSRDLRGQPQHF TGTGCCAGCAGCCGGGACCTGAGGGGACAGCCCCAGCATTTT
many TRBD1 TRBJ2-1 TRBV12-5 CASGTGQGGSSYNEQFF TGTGCTAGTGGTACCGGACAGGGTGGCAGCTCCTACAATGAGCAGTTCTTC
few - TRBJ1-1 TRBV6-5 CASKAGPTEAFF TGTGCCAGCAAGGCAGGGCCCACTGAAGCTTTCTTT
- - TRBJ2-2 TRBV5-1 CASSRNRGVRNTGELFF TGCGCCAGCAGCAGAAACCGTGGGGTGCGAAACACCGGGGAGCTGTTTTTT
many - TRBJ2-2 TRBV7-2 CASSSGGTRTGELFF TGTGCCAGCAGCTCGGGGGGCACCAGGACCGGGGAGCTGTTTTTT
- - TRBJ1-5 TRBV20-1 CSARDTQTYSNQPQHF TGCAGTGCTAGAGATACACAGACTTATAGCAATCAGCCCCAGCATTTT
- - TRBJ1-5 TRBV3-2 CASSRQGSNQPQHF TGTGCCAGCAGCCGCCAGGGGAGCAATCAGCCCCAGCATTTT
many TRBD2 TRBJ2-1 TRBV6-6 CASSHTGGGEGRNEQFF TGTGCCAGCAGTCACACCGGGGGGGGAGAAGGGCGGAATGAGCAGTTCTTC